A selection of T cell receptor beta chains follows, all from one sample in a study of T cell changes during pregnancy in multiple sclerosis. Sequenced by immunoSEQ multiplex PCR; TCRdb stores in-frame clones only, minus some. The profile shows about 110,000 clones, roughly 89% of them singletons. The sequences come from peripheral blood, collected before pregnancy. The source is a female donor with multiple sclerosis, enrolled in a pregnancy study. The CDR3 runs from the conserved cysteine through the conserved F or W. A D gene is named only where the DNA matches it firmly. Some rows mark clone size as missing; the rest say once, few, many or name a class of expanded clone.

CDR3 protein: CASSVGGVANQPQHF
CDR3 DNA: TGTGCCAGCAGCGTAGGGGGAGTGGCGAATCAGCCCCAGCATTTT
D gene: -
V gene: TRBV9
J gene: TRBJ1-5
clone size: -

CDR3 protein: CATGTPSYEQYF
CDR3 DNA: TGTGCCACCGGGACTCCCTCCTACGAGCAGTACTTC
D gene: -
V gene: TRBV10-3
J gene: TRBJ2-7
clone size: -

CDR3 protein: CASSLGSPLHF
CDR3 DNA: TGTGCCAGCAGTCTCGGGTCACCCCTCCACTTT
D gene: -
V gene: TRBV11-3
J gene: TRBJ1-6
clone size: -

CDR3 protein: CASSLSEDSPLHF
CDR3 DNA: TGTGCCAGCAGCTTGTCGGAGGATTCACCCCTCCACTTT
D gene: -
V gene: TRBV5-4
J gene: TRBJ1-6
clone size: -

CDR3 protein: CASSLFTAGELFF
CDR3 DNA: TGTGCCAGCAGCTTGTTCACGGCCGGGGAGCTGTTTTTT
D gene: -
V gene: TRBV11-1
J gene: TRBJ2-2
clone size: -

CDR3 protein: CASSLTGEGTGELFF
CDR3 DNA: TGTGCCAGCAGTTTGACGGGAGAGGGGACCGGGGAGCTGTTTTTT
D gene: -
V gene: TRBV28
J gene: TRBJ2-2
clone size: -

CDR3 protein: CASTLDRANTEAFF
CDR3 DNA: TGTGCCAGCACCTTGGACAGGGCTAACACTGAAGCTTTCTTT
D gene: TRBD1
V gene: TRBV2
J gene: TRBJ1-1
clone size: -

CDR3 protein: CASSRDSNYGYTF
CDR3 DNA: TGTGCCAGCAGCCGCGACAGTAACTATGGCTACACCTTC
D gene: -
V gene: TRBV7-8
J gene: TRBJ1-2
clone size: -

CDR3 protein: CAWSAGQPISPLHF
CDR3 DNA: TGTGCCTGGAGTGCAGGACAGCCAATTTCACCCCTCCACTTT
D gene: -
V gene: TRBV30
J gene: TRBJ1-6
clone size: -

CDR3 protein: CATGQNFISSYEQYF
CDR3 DNA: TGTGCCACAGGACAGAACTTCATCTCTTCCTACGAGCAGTACTTC
D gene: -
V gene: TRBV6-1
J gene: TRBJ2-7
clone size: -

CDR3 protein: CASSLFGGQPQHF
CDR3 DNA: TGTGCCAGCAGCTTATTCGGGGGTCAGCCCCAGCATTTT
D gene: -
V gene: TRBV7-2
J gene: TRBJ1-5
clone size: once

CDR3 protein: CASSPGGSVNEQFF
CDR3 DNA: TGCGCCAGCAGCCCCGGGGGATCGGTCAATGAGCAGTTCTTC
D gene: -
V gene: TRBV5-1
J gene: TRBJ2-1
clone size: -

CDR3 protein: CASTTLTGHRVLNTEAFF
CDR3 DNA: TGTGCCAGCACCACCCTAACGGGACACCGAGTATTGAACACTGAAGCTTTCTTT
D gene: -
V gene: TRBV28
J gene: TRBJ1-1
clone size: -

CDR3 protein: CASGLPTGGAPGELFF
CDR3 DNA: TGTGCTAGTGGTTTGCCCACAGGGGGCGCCCCCGGGGAGCTGTTTTTT
D gene: TRBD1
V gene: TRBV12-5
J gene: TRBJ2-2
clone size: -